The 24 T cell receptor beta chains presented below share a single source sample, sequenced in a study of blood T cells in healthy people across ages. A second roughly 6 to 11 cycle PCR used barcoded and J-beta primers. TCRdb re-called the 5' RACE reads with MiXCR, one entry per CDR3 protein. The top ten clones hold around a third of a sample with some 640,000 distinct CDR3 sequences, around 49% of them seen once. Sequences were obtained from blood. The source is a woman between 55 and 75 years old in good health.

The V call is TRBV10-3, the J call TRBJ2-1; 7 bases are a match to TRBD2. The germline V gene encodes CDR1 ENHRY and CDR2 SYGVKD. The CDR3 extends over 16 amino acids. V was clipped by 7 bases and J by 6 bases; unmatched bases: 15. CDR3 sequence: CAINPTPASGANEQFF. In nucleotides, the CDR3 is TGTGCCATCAACCCGACCCCGGCTAGCGGTGCCAATGAGCAGTTCTTC.

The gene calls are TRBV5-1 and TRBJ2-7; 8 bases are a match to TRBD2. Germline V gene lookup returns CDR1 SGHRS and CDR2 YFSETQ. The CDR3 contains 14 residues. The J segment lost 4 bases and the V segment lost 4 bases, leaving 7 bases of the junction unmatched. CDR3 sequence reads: CASSVGTSFYEQYF. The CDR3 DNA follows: TGCGCCAGCAGCGTCGGGACTAGTTTTTACGAGCAGTACTTC. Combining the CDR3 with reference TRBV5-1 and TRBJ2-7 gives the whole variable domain KAGVTQTPRYLIKTRGQQVTLSCSPISGHRSVSWYQQTPGQGLQFLFEYFSETQRNKGNFPGRFSGRQFSNSRSEMNVSTLELGDSALYLCASSVGTSFYEQYFGPGTRLTVT.

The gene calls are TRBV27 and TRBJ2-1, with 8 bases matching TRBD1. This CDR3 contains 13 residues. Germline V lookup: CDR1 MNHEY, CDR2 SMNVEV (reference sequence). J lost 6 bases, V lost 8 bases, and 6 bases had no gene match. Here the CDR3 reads CASGSTGGNEQFF. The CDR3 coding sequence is TGTGCCAGCGGAAGCACAGGGGGCAATGAGCAGTTCTTC.

Here the CDR3 reads CSVVAGETYGQYF. The CDR3 DNA is TGCAGCGTTGTGGCAGGGGAAACCTACGGGCAGTACTTC. The rearrangement joins TRBV29-1 to TRBJ2-4, with D perhaps TRBD1 (6 bases). The CDR3 totals 13 residues. The germline V and J ends were trimmed by 4 bases and 13 bases, with 20 bases remaining between them. CDR1 is SQVTM and CDR2 is ANQGSEA in the germline V gene.

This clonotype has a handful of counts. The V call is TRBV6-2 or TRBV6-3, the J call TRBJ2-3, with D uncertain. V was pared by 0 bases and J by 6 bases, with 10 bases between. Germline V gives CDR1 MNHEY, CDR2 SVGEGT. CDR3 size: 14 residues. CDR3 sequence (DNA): TGTGCCAGCAGTTACTCCCTCCACACGGATACGCAGTATTTT. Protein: CASSYSLHTDTQYF.

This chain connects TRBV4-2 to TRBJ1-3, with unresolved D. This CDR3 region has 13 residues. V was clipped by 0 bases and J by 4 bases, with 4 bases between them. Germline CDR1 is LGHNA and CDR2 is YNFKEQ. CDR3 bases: TGTGCCAGCAGCCAAGAACGGGGAAACACCATATATTTT. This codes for CASSQERGNTIYF.

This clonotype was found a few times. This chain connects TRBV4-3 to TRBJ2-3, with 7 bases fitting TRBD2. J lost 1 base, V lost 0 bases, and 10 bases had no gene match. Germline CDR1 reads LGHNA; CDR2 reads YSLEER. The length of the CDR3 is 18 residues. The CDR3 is CASSQENGWEGRTDTQYF. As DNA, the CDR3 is TGCGCCAGCAGCCAAGAAAACGGGTGGGAGGGCCGCACAGATACGCAGTATTTT.

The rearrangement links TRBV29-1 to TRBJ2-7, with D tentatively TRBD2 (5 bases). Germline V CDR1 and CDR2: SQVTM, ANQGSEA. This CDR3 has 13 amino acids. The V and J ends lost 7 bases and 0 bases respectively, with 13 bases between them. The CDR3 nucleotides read TGCAGCGCTCTACGGGATCACTCCTACGAGCAGTACTTC. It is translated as CSALRDHSYEQYF.

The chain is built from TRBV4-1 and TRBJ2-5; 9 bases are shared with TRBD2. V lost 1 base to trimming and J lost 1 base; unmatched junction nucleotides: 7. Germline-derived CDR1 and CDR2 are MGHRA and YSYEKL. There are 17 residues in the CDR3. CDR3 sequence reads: CASSQGTSERSQETQYF. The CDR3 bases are TGCGCCAGCAGCCAAGGGACTAGCGAGAGATCCCAAGAGACCCAGTACTTC.

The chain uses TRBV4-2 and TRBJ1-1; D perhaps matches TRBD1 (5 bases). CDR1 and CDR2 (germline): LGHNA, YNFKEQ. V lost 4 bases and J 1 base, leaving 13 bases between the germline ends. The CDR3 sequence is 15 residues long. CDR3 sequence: CASSRIFQGNTEAFF. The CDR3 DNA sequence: TGTGCCAGCAGCCGGATTTTCCAGGGGAACACTGAAGCTTTCTTT.

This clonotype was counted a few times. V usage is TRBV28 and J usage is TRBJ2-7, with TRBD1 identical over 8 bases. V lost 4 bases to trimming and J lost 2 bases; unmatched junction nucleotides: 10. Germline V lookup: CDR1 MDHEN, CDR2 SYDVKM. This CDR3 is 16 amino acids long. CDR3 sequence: CASSSTIGTGTYEQYF. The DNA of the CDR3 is TGTGCCAGCAGTTCGACCATCGGGACAGGTACCTACGAGCAGTACTTC.

The CDR3 here is CASSPTGTANYGYTF. The CDR3 coding sequence is TGTGCCAGCAGCCCGACCGGGACAGCTAACTATGGCTACACCTTC. This chain joins TRBV7-9 and TRBJ1-2, with 7 positions matching TRBD1. The CDR3 is 15 amino acids. V gave up 5 bases and J gave up 0 bases; unmatched junction bases: 6. Germline V lookup: CDR1 SEHNR, CDR2 FQNEAQ (reference sequence).

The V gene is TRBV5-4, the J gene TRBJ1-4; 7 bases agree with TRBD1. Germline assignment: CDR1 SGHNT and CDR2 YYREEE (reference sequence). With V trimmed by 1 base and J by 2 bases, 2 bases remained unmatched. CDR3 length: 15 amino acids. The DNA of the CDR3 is TGTGCCAGCAGCTTGAACAGGGGCACTAATGAAAAACTGTTTTTT. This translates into CASSLNRGTNEKLFF.

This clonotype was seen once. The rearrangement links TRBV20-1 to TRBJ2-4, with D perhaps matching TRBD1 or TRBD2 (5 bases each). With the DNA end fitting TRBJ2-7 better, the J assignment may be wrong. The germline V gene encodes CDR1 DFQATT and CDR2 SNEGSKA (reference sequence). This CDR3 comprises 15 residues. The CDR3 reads CSARGPGTDPYEQYF. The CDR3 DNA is TGCAGTGCTAGAGGTCCTGGGACCGACCCGTACGAGCAGTACTTC.

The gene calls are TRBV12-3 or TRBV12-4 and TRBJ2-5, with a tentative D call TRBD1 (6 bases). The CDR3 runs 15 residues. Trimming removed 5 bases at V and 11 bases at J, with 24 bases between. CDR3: CASSPGTLPGDWQYF. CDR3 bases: TGTGCCAGCAGTCCGGGAACTCTTCCAGGGGATTGGCAGTACTTC.

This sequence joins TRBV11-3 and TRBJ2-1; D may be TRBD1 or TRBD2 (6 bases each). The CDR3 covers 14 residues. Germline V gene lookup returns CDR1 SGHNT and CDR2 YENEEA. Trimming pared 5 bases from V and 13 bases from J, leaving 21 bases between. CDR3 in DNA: TGTGCCAGCAGCCTCCAGGGGTCACGGGAGACCCAGTTCTTC. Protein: CASSLQGSRETQFF. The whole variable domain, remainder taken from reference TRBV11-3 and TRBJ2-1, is EAGVVQSPRYKIIEKKQPVAFWCNPISGHNTLYWYLQNLGQGPELLIRYENEEAVDDSQLPKDRFSAERLKGVDSTLKIQPAELGDSAVYLCASSLQGSRETQFFGPGTRLTVL.

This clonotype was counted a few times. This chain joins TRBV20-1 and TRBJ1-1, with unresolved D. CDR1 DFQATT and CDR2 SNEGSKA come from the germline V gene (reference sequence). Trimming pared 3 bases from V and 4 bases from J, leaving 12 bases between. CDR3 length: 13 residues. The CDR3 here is CSARLRVGTEAFF. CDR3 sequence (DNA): TGCAGTGCTAGGCTCCGGGTGGGCACTGAAGCTTTCTTT.

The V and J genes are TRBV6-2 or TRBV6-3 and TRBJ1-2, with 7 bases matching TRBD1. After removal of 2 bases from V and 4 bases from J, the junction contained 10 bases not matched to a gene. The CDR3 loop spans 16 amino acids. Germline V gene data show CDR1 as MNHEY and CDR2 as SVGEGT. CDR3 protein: CASSYQGQLSSYGYTF. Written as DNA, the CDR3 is TGTGCCAGCAGTTACCAGGGACAGCTGTCGTCCTATGGCTACACCTTC.

The CDR3: CASRGGFRQPQHF. CDR3 DNA: TGTGCCAGCAGAGGGGGATTCCGTCAGCCCCAGCATTTT. J is TRBJ1-5 and V is TRBV6-2 or TRBV6-3, with a weak D call TRBD1 (6 bases). The V end lost 6 bases, the J end lost 6 bases, and 12 bases lay between the germline ends. Germline V gene sequence: CDR1 MNHEY, CDR2 SVGEGT. This CDR3 is built from 13 residues.

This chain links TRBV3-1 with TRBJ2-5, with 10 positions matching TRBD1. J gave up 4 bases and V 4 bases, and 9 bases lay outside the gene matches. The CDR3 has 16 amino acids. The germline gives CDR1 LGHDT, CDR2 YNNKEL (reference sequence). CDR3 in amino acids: CASSPPGQGFAETQYF. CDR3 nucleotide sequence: TGTGCCAGCAGCCCACCGGGACAGGGGTTTGCAGAGACCCAGTACTTC.

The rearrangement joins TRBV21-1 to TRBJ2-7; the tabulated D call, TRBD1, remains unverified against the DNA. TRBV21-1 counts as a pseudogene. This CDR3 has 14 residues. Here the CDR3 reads CASSRDRGPREQYF. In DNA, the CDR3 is TGTGCCAGCAGCAGGGACAGGGGGCCAAGGGAGCAGTACTTC.

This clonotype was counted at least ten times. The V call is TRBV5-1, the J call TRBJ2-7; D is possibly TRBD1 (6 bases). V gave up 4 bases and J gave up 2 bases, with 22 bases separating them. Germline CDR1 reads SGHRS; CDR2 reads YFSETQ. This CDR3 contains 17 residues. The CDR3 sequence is CASSPTMGSGGPYEQYF. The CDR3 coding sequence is TGCGCCAGCAGCCCAACCATGGGCTCTGGGGGCCCCTACGAGCAGTACTTC.

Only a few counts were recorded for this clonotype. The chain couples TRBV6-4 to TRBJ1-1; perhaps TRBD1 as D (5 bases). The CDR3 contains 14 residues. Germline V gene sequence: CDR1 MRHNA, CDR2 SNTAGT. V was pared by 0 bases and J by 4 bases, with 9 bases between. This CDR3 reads CASSDSAGRTEAFF. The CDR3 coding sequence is TGTGCCAGCAGTGACTCGGCGGGGCGCACTGAAGCTTTCTTT.

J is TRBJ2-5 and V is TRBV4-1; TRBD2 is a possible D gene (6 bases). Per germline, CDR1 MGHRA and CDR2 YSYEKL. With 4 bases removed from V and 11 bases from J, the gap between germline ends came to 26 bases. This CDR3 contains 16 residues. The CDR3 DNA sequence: TGCGCCAGCAGCCCCCCCTTTGCGGGGTCTTACAATGAGCAGTACTTC. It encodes CASSPPFAGSYNEQYF.